This T cell receptor beta chain is drawn from a study of T cell repertoires in cytomegalovirus infection. As for the study in general: Selected CMV epitopes included recently identified HLA-C-restricted ones as well as well-studied HLA-B-restricted ones. CMV infection together with matching HLA type was indicated by public TCR beta signatures. Findings and limits, study-wide: Cumulated frequencies of public TCR beta families served to identify carriers of CMV plus the relevant HLA. Within the response measured ex vivo, HLA-C-restricted CMV-specific TCR beta clonotypes were dominant.

This clonotype was found many times. Its antigen is currently unknown. One entry per CDR3 protein, called by TCRdb with MiXCR from the reads. The table has roughly 310,000 distinct CDR3 sequences, about 29% seen once. This CDR3 is built from 17 residues. In germline, CDR1 is SGHTA, CDR2 FQGNSA. V lost 1 base and J lost 8; bases outside the gene matches: 12. The sample here was cultured PBMCs, taken from culture after CMV antigen stimulation. This clonotype was obtained from a human donor in good health (CMV status not recorded). Some clones in this sample may be carry-over from other donors' samples. The rearrangement joins TRBV7-2 to TRBJ2-1; 9 bases line up with TRBD2. CDR3 DNA sequence: TGTGCCAGCAGCTTAGAGATTGGGGCGGGAGGGGGATATGAGCAGTTCTTC. Protein: CASSLEIGAGGGYEQFF.